Listed below are T cell receptor beta chains from one sample, sequenced in a study of blood T cell repertoires in COVID-19. The protocol was immunoSEQ multiplex PCR, while the TCRdb copy is restricted to in-frame clones and leaves out a portion. Counted here are 250,000 to 300,000 clones, approximately 86% occurring once; the ten biggest clones make up approximately 4%. What was sequenced was peripheral blood. These receptors all come from a man aged 18 to 35 with active or convalescent COVID-19. The CDR3 runs from the conserved cysteine through the conserved F or W. The order of the fields is V gene, CDR3 protein.

v_gene: TRBV15
CDR3aa: CATSTARGNEQFF

v_gene: TRBV11-1
CDR3aa: CASKGDRAPYEQYF

v_gene: TRBV4-2
CDR3aa: CASSQDRRTTYEQYF

v_gene: TRBV29-1
CDR3aa: CASGQGDIGYTF

v_gene: TRBV24-1
CDR3aa: CATSVTGSGGYTF

v_gene: TRBV30
CDR3aa: CAWQDRVREQYF

v_gene: TRBV19
CDR3aa: CASSIWGGRGTEAFF

v_gene: TRBV9
CDR3aa: CASNPQGLGEQYF

v_gene: TRBV5-1
CDR3aa: CASSRGLNQPQHF

v_gene: TRBV12-3/TRBV12-4
CDR3aa: CASKSSPDTQYF

v_gene: TRBV27
CDR3aa: CASSLSGDTQYF

v_gene: TRBV24-1
CDR3aa: CATSEGLLGTQYF

v_gene: TRBV19
CDR3aa: CASSSGGAGTNQPQHF

v_gene: TRBV7-8
CDR3aa: CASSFRVDYEQYF

v_gene: TRBV12-3/TRBV12-4
CDR3aa: CVCMLWSSYEQYF

v_gene: TRBV5-1
CDR3aa: CASSPDMQETQYF

v_gene: TRBV5-4
CDR3aa: CASRGGGSSSTDTQYF

v_gene: TRBV2
CDR3aa: CASSVGTGVGYTF

v_gene: TRBV6-5
CDR3aa: CASSYQGGAEQYF

v_gene: TRBV10-3
CDR3aa: CAISHDRENQPQHF

v_gene: TRBV7-9
CDR3aa: CASSFDDRKNIQYF

v_gene: TRBV24-1
CDR3aa: CATSDSGLAGGPRYNEQFF

v_gene: TRBV4-3
CDR3aa: CASSQAGSTDTQYF

v_gene: TRBV10-3
CDR3aa: CAISQDSQLDTQYF

v_gene: TRBV20-1
CDR3aa: CSVVAETQYF

v_gene: TRBV10-2
CDR3aa: CASSGGGRRGNQPQHF

v_gene: TRBV14
CDR3aa: CASSQTLGQGTETQYF

v_gene: TRBV27
CDR3aa: CASLTVGHTEAFF

v_gene: TRBV7-9
CDR3aa: CASSVAGGLYNEQFF

v_gene: TRBV6-2/TRBV6-3
CDR3aa: CASSRQEGYTF

v_gene: TRBV9
CDR3aa: CASSGTSGGSYNEQFF

v_gene: TRBV5-1
CDR3aa: CASSFIGLVADTQYF

v_gene: TRBV6-5
CDR3aa: CASSRGVGEKLFF

v_gene: TRBV7-2
CDR3aa: CASSLVRAGDYEQYF

v_gene: TRBV5-4
CDR3aa: CASRPGLARTGELFF

v_gene: TRBV25-1
CDR3aa: CASSRTGLNQPQHF

v_gene: TRBV11-3
CDR3aa: CASSRPPSSGFSYEQYF

v_gene: TRBV28
CDR3aa: CASSSTGMNTEAFF

v_gene: TRBV5-1
CDR3aa: CASSTWVLTSGGETQYF

v_gene: TRBV30
CDR3aa: CAWSVRQPYGYTF

v_gene: TRBV6-6
CDR3aa: CASRDRATNEKLFF

v_gene: TRBV28
CDR3aa: CASTTHEGLQTAQYF

v_gene: TRBV10-1
CDR3aa: CASSPGHTGPQHF

v_gene: TRBV27
CDR3aa: CASSFAGARWNEQFF

v_gene: TRBV28
CDR3aa: CASRPGQLSYGYTF

v_gene: TRBV10-3
CDR3aa: CAVSPEAAYEQYF

v_gene: TRBV27
CDR3aa: CASRGLAEYEQYF

v_gene: TRBV10-3
CDR3aa: CAIYGTGVDSGANVLTF

v_gene: TRBV19
CDR3aa: CASSITSGRSNTGELFF

v_gene: TRBV5-6
CDR3aa: CASSALRGYVMGANVLTF

v_gene: TRBV27
CDR3aa: CASAVGGVGETQYF

v_gene: TRBV10-1
CDR3aa: CASSDGDQPQHF